This T cell receptor beta chain was retrieved from a study of shared clonotypes between healthy human individuals. Across the whole study: Per donor, CD8 memory used one plate, CD8 naive used two, CD4 memory used three and CD4 naive used three.

The CDR3 sequence is 14 residues long. Germline assignment: CDR1 SNHLY and CDR2 FYNNEI. V lost 7 bases, J lost 0 bases, and 6 bases stayed unmatched. General study points: Clonotypes shared by all four donors outscored non-shared clonotypes in generation probability. Generally, naive subsets came out with larger estimated richness than memory subsets. The naive CD4 repertoires of several donors were compared, and around 5% of clonotypes were shared.

As for this clone: Its antigen is unknown.

Assay used: immunoSEQ multiplex PCR; TCRdb lists only in-frame clones, some missing. This table holds roughly 2 million clones, 85% to 95% found once. The sequenced sample was naive CD4+ T cells sorted from blood. Subset of the sample: CD45RA+ positively selected. This chain links TRBV2 with TRBJ2-7; 7 bases agree with TRBD1. The source is a man aged 18 to 29 in good health. The CDR3 protein is CASNRGLSSYEQYF. The CDR3 DNA reads TGTGCCAGCAACAGGGGCCTGTCCTCCTACGAGCAGTACTTC.